One sample yielded the 20 T cell receptor beta chains listed below, sequenced in a study of cytomegalovirus exposure and HLA in healthy donors. The study ran its PCR with 60 Vbeta and 13 Jbeta primers. Profiling relied on immunoSEQ multiplex PCR, and the TCRdb table lists in-frame clones only, not all of them. The sample includes about 160,000 clones, 65% to 80% seen only once; the top ten take almost 3%. Sequenced input: PBMCs. Receptors originate from a woman between 50 and 59 years old in good health and CMV-seropositive.

The gene calls are TRBV7-8 and TRBJ1-3; D possibly corresponds to TRBD1 (5 bases). V lost 5 bases to trimming and J lost 0 bases, with 8 bases between them. The CDR3 contains 14 residues. Per the germline V gene, CDR1 is SGHVS and CDR2 is FQNEAQ. This chain's CDR3 is CASSPQGSGNTIYF. In DNA form, the CDR3 reads TGTGCCAGCAGCCCTCAGGGCTCTGGAAACACCATATATTTT.

The V gene is TRBV5-1, the J gene TRBJ1-2; possibly TRBD1 for D (6 bases). Germline V CDR1 and CDR2: SGHRS, YFSETQ. Trimming left V 3 bases short and J 3 bases short, with 9 bases between. This CDR3 contains 13 residues. The CDR3 region is CASSYGQYYGYTF. The CDR3 region has the DNA TGCGCCAGCAGCTACGGACAGTACTATGGCTACACCTTC.

The rearrangement joins TRBV30 to TRBJ1-3; D gene ambiguous. Germline values: CDR1 GTSNPN, CDR2 SVGIG (reference sequence). The CDR3 has 13 residues. V was cut by 5 bases and J by 2 bases, with 10 bases left in between. CDR3 DNA sequence: TGTGCCTGGCAAAGACAAACTGGAAACACCATATATTTT. Amino acid sequence: CAWQRQTGNTIYF.

The CDR3 DNA is TGTGCCTGGAATCCGGGACAGCCGGACAATGAGCAGTTCTTC. Encoded protein: CAWNPGQPDNEQFF. The genes are TRBV30 and TRBJ2-1; TRBD1 aligns across 7 bases. V lost 4 bases to trimming and J lost 5 bases; unmatched junction nucleotides: 8. This CDR3 has 14 residues. CDR1 GTSNPN and CDR2 SVGIG come from the germline V gene (reference sequence).

This clone was picked up one time. The chain couples TRBV11-3 to TRBJ2-3; 7 nucleotides agree with TRBD1. Germline lookup yields CDR1 SGHNT and CDR2 YENEEA. The J segment lost 2 bases and the V segment lost 5 bases, leaving 4 bases of the junction unmatched. CDR3 length: 14 amino acids. The CDR3 nucleotides read TGTGCCAGCAGCCTGACAGGGTCCACAGATACGCAGTATTTT. It translates to CASSLTGSTDTQYF.

The chain links TRBV5-4 to TRBJ2-5; D perhaps matches TRBD1 (5 bases). The CDR3 sequence is 14 residues long. V lost 4 bases and J 2 bases, leaving 12 bases between the germline ends. Per the germline V gene, CDR1 is SGHNT and CDR2 is YYREEE (reference sequence). The CDR3 region is CASSTRVGQETQYF. The CDR3 nucleotides are TGTGCCAGCAGCACCAGGGTGGGTCAAGAGACCCAGTACTTC. Together with reference TRBV5-4 and TRBJ2-5, the CDR3 gives the full variable domain: ETGVTQSPTHLIKTRGQQVTLRCSSQSGHNTVSWYQQALGQGPQFIFQYYREEENGRGNFPPRFSGLQFPNYSSELNVNALELDDSALYLCASSTRVGQETQYFGPGTRLLVL.

The chain combines TRBV9 with TRBJ2-1; TRBD1 might be the D (6 bases). V was cut by 3 bases and J by 8 bases, with 12 bases left in between. CDR1 and CDR2 from the germline V gene are SGDLS and YYNGEE. This CDR3 is 13 amino acids long. This CDR3 is CASSDDRIDEQFF. The CDR3 DNA sequence: TGTGCCAGCAGCGATGACAGGATTGATGAGCAGTTCTTC.

V usage is TRBV5-6 and J usage is TRBJ1-1; no clear D gene. V was pared by 4 bases and J by 4 bases, with 5 bases between. The CDR3 runs to 11 residues. In germline, CDR1 is SGHDT, CDR2 YYEEEE. The CDR3 spells CASSGLTEAFF. CDR3 sequence (DNA): TGTGCCAGCAGCGGACTCACTGAAGCTTTCTTT.

This chain uses TRBV5-1 with TRBJ2-5; 8 bases are a match to TRBD2. The V segment lost 4 bases and the J segment 2 bases; nucleotides outside the gene matches: 1. CDR1 and CDR2 from the germline V gene are SGHRS and YFSETQ. CDR3 length equals 13 residues. CDR3: CASSPGGQETQYF. CDR3 in DNA: TGCGCCAGCAGCCCGGGAGGGCAAGAGACCCAGTACTTC.

This clone was recorded only once. This rearrangement joins TRBV5-4 to TRBJ1-1, with D hard to call. Trimming removed 3 bases at V and 1 base at J, with 13 bases between. This CDR3 has 15 amino acids. The germline gives CDR1 SGHNT, CDR2 YYREEE (reference sequence). CDR3 sequence reads: CASSSGGRWNTEAFF. The CDR3 region has the DNA TGTGCCAGCAGCTCCGGAGGCAGGTGGAACACTGAAGCTTTCTTT.

The chain is built from TRBV5-1 and TRBJ2-5; maybe TRBD2 (6 bases). The CDR3 totals 14 residues. Trimming removed 4 bases from V and 5 bases from J, with 15 bases in between. Germline-derived CDR1 and CDR2 are SGHRS and YFSETQ. The DNA for the CDR3 is TGCGCCAGCAGCAATCAGGGAGGTGTTGAGACCCAGTACTTC. This encodes CASSNQGGVETQYF.

This clone was seen just once. The chain is built from TRBV6-6 and TRBJ2-1, with 8 positions matching TRBD2. This CDR3 spans 14 amino acids. Germline V CDR1 and CDR2: MNHNY, SVGAGI (reference sequence). V lost 4 bases to trimming and J lost 6 bases; unmatched junction nucleotides: 5. The CDR3 bases are TGTGCCAGCAGTTCCCGACTAGCGATCAATGAGCAGTTCTTC. Translating it yields CASSSRLAINEQFF.

The CDR3 DNA follows: TGTGCCAGTAGCCTCGCGGGCTCGAGCTCTGGAAACACCATATATTTT. This encodes CASSLAGSSSGNTIYF. The chain employs TRBV19 and TRBJ1-3; D remains ambiguous. Per germline, CDR1 LNHDA and CDR2 SQIVND (reference sequence). The V and J ends lost 6 bases and 0 bases respectively, with 15 bases between them. CDR3 length: 16 amino acids.

The chain recombines TRBV5-1 with TRBJ2-5; 9 bases are shared with TRBD2. Germline trimming cut 1 base from V and 0 bases from J; bases unmatched to any gene: 1. Germline V gene sequence: CDR1 SGHRS, CDR2 YFSETQ. This CDR3 is built from 15 residues. The CDR3 DNA reads TGCGCCAGCAGCTTGCTAGCGGGGTACCAAGAGACCCAGTACTTC. Amino acids: CASSLLAGYQETQYF.

Regarding this clone: A junction end diverges from the germline sequence, so it may reflect a read error. The chain's CDR3 is CASRDRVNQPQHF. In DNA, the CDR3 is TGTGCCAGCCGTGACAGGGTTAATCAGCCCCAGCATTTT. The rearrangement uses TRBV2 and TRBJ1-5; 7 bases align to TRBD1. Germline V gene lookup returns CDR1 SNHLY and CDR2 FYNNEI. This CDR3 contains 13 residues.

This chain joins TRBV29-1 and TRBJ2-7, with 7 bases lining up with TRBD2. CDR1 and CDR2 from the germline V gene are SQVTM and ANQGSEA. The CDR3 spans 13 residues. V lost 6 bases to trimming and J lost 6 bases; unmatched junction nucleotides: 11. The CDR3: CSVGKQGLIEQYF. The CDR3 nucleotides are TGCAGCGTAGGGAAGCAGGGACTAATCGAGCAGTACTTC.

This chain joins TRBV9 and TRBJ2-5, with 11 bases matching TRBD1. The CDR3 runs 15 residues. After removal of 3 bases from V and 3 bases from J, the junction contained 4 bases not matched to a gene. Germline V CDR1 and CDR2: SGDLS, YYNGEE. In nucleotides, the CDR3 is TGTGCCAGCAGCGCCCGGACAGGGGGCGAAGAGACCCAGTACTTC. Translating it yields CASSARTGGEETQYF.

This chain uses TRBV2 with TRBJ1-3, with D possibly being TRBD1 (6 bases). The V end lost 6 bases, the J end lost 1 base, and 7 bases lay between the germline ends. This CDR3 is 13 amino acids long. From germline, CDR1 is SNHLY and CDR2 FYNNEI. The CDR3 bases are TGTGCCAGCAGCCAGGGGTCTGGAAACACCATATATTTT. Residues: CASSQGSGNTIYF.

This clone has a handful of counts. The V gene is TRBV9, the J gene TRBJ2-7; maybe TRBD1 (6 bases). The V end was cut by 3 bases, the J end by 2 bases, with 12 bases between. CDR1 is SGDLS and CDR2 is YYNGEE in the germline V gene. This CDR3 region has 14 residues. DNA for the CDR3: TGTGCCAGCAGCGAGACAGGATTTCCCTACGAGCAGTACTTC. It translates to CASSETGFPYEQYF.

The table lists this clone with a few counts. V and J are TRBV7-6 and TRBJ1-1; 9 positions match TRBD1. The CDR3 is 13 residues long. Germline V gene sequence: CDR1 SGHVS, CDR2 FNYEAQ. V lost 4 bases to trimming and J lost 3 bases; unmatched junction nucleotides: 0. CDR3 bases: TGTGCCAGCAGCTGGACAGGGGACACTGAAGCTTTCTTT. Translation gives CASSWTGDTEAFF.